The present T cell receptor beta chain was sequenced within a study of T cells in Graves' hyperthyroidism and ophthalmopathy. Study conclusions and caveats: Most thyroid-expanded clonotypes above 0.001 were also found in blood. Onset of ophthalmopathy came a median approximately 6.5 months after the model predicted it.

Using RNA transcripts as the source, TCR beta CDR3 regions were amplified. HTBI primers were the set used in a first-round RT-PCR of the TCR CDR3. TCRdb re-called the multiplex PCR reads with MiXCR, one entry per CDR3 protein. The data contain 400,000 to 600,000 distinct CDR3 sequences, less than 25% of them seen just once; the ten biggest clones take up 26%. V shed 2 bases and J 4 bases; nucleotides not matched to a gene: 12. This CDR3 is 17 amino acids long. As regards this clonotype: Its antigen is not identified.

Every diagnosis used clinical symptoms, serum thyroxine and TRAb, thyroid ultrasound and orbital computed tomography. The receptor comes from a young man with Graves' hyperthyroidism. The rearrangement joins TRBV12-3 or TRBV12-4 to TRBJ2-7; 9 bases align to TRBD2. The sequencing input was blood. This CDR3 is CASSLRLADDSSYEQYF. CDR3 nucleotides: TGTGCCAGCAGTTTAAGACTAGCGGACGACTCCTCGTACGAGCAGTACTTC.